This record concerns one T cell receptor beta chain sequence. The record originates from a study of blood T cell repertoires in COVID-19. Study in general: Samples taken during acute and convalescent COVID-19 were collected in the United States, Italy and Spain.

Original handling: Cell counts per sample came from amplifying reference gene primers. The assay was immunoSEQ multiplex PCR, and TCRdb's table has in-frame clones only and misses some. The V and J calls and clone size are taken from that table; D and trimming were inferred from the DNA. The sample comprises about 300,000 clones, over 75% of which are singletons, and 13% rests with the top ten. CDR1 KGHSH and CDR2 LQKENI come from the germline V gene. The trim removed 3 bases at V and 2 bases at J, leaving 4 bases unmatched. This CDR3 spans 15 amino acids. The specimen sequenced was peripheral blood. This sequence originates from a human donor in a cohort sampled during active COVID-19. The chain links TRBV18 to TRBJ1-2; TRBD1 aligns across 9 bases. CDR3 in DNA: TGTGCCAGCTCACCCTCCGGGACAGGGAACTATGGCTACACCTTC. As protein: CASSPSGTGNYGYTF.